The 27 T cell receptor beta chains presented below share a single source sample, sequenced in a study of technical replicates of blood from four donors. Method: immunoSEQ multiplex PCR; TCRdb's copy keeps in-frame clones and lacks some. The sample records 100,000 or so clones, 90% to 96% being singletons. Sequenced material: T cells isolated from PBMCs. The source is a human donor in good health.

This clone has a single count. The chain links TRBV6-5 to TRBJ1-1; D may be TRBD1 (5 bases). The CDR3 totals 13 residues. The germline gives CDR1 MNHEY, CDR2 SVGAGI. V lost 0 bases and J lost 8, with 10 bases in between. The CDR3 bases are TGTGCCAGCAGTTACTCCAGGGTGTTAGAAGCTTTCTTT. It codes for CASSYSRVLEAFF.

The chain links TRBV2 to TRBJ2-1; D is ambiguous. With 6 bases removed from V and 0 bases from J, the gap between germline ends came to 9 bases. The CDR3 has 14 residues. Germline V gene data show CDR1 as SNHLY and CDR2 as FYNNEI. The CDR3 DNA reads TGTGCCAGCAGCCGATCGAGCTCCTACAATGAGCAGTTCTTC. Protein sequence: CASSRSSSYNEQFF.

This sequence joins TRBV7-8 and TRBJ1-1; weak D call: TRBD1 (5 bases). This CDR3 has 13 amino acids. Looked up from germline, CDR1 is SGHVS and CDR2 is FQNEAQ. Trimming took off 1 base at V and 10 bases at J, with 13 bases between the two ends. Here the CDR3 DNA reads TGTGCCAGCAGCTTAGAAGCTACCCAGGGAGCTTTCTTT. It translates to CASSLEATQGAFF.

This chain links TRBV5-4 with TRBJ2-7; TRBD2 agrees at 12 bases. This CDR3 contains 16 residues. Germline CDR1 is SGHNT and CDR2 is YYREEE (reference sequence). The J segment lost 4 bases and the V segment lost 0 bases, leaving 5 bases of the junction unmatched. DNA of the CDR3: TGTGCCAGCAGCTTGGAGACCGGGACTAGCGGGTACGAGCAGTACTTC. Translation: CASSLETGTSGYEQYF.

CDR3 DNA sequence: TGTGCCAGCAGCACCATAGGGTCTAGCGATCACTACAATGAGCAGTTCTTC. Its translation: CASSTIGSSDHYNEQFF. This chain links TRBV9 with TRBJ2-1, with D possibly matching TRBD2 (6 bases). Trimming removed 4 bases at V and 3 bases at J, with 20 bases between. This CDR3 region has 17 residues. Germline values: CDR1 SGDLS, CDR2 YYNGEE. Using reference TRBV9 and TRBJ2-1 for the parts outside the CDR3, the full variable domain is DSGVTQTPKHLITATGQRVTLRCSPRSGDLSVYWYQQSLDQGLQFLIQYYNGEERAKGNILERFSAQQFPDLHSELNLSSLELGDSALYFCASSTIGSSDHYNEQFFGPGTRLTVL.

CDR3 DNA sequence: TGTGCCAGCAGCCTCCAGGTTGGCGGGTGGGAGACCCAGTACTTC. Its protein product is CASSLQVGGWETQYF. This chain links TRBV11-1 with TRBJ2-5; D possibly corresponds to TRBD2 (5 bases). Deletions cut 5 bases from V and 5 bases from J, with 18 bases between. The length of the CDR3 is 15 residues. The germline CDR1 and CDR2 sequences are SGHAT and FQDESV (reference sequence).

The genes are TRBV4-3 and TRBJ2-7; maybe TRBD1 (6 bases). The CDR3 runs to 15 residues. Germline CDR1 and CDR2: LGHNA and YSLEER. Trimming removed 1 base from V and 3 bases from J, with 13 bases in between. The CDR3 DNA reads TGCGCCAGCAGCCAAGTACAGGGAAATTACTACGAGCAGTACTTC. Protein: CASSQVQGNYYEQYF.

The rearrangement joins TRBV28 to TRBJ1-5, with 7 bases that match TRBD1. The CDR3 is 14 residues long. The germline gives CDR1 MDHEN, CDR2 SYDVKM. J lost 5 bases, V lost 7 bases, and 8 bases had no gene match. CDR3 loop: CASTNPGQYQPQHF. The DNA for the CDR3 is TGTGCCAGCACAAATCCGGGACAGTATCAGCCCCAGCATTTT.

The chain uses TRBV5-1 and TRBJ1-2, with TRBD1 matching over 7 bases. V shed 4 bases and J 5 bases; nucleotides not matched to a gene: 2. This CDR3 contains 12 residues. Germline-derived CDR1 and CDR2 are SGHRS and YFSETQ. CDR3 nucleotides: TGCGCCAGCAGCGCAGGGGGTTATGGCTACACCTTC. This translates into CASSAGGYGYTF.

For the CDR3, the DNA is TGTGCCAGCAGCATTTACGGCTTGGACAGTTCGTTCTATGGCTACACCTTC. Encoded protein: CASSIYGLDSSFYGYTF. This chain connects TRBV5-4 to TRBJ1-2; a weak D match, TRBD1 (6 bases). Germline V CDR1 and CDR2: SGHNT, YYREEE (reference sequence). This CDR3 has 17 residues. The V end lost 4 bases, the J end lost 4 bases, and 23 bases lay between the germline ends.

The chain is built from TRBV15 and TRBJ2-1; 8 bases fit TRBD2. The ends lost 10 bases at V and 5 bases at J; junction bases unmatched: 13. Germline V gene lookup returns CDR1 LNHNV and CDR2 YYDKDF (reference sequence). The CDR3 extends over 15 amino acids. CDR3 loop: CAITIRAGGNNEQFF. For the CDR3, the DNA is TGTGCCATCACAATTCGGGCGGGAGGAAACAATGAGCAGTTCTTC.

This sequence joins TRBV21-1 and TRBJ2-5; the D call in the table, TRBD1, was not verified against the DNA. TRBV21-1 represents a pseudogene. The CDR3 totals 12 residues. The CDR3 loop reads CASTTPKETQYF. CDR3 sequence (DNA): TGTGCCAGCACCACACCGAAAGAGACCCAGTACTTC.

This clone has only a few counts. The rearrangement joins TRBV9 to TRBJ2-4, with D possibly TRBD1 on 5 matching bases. The CDR3 totals 15 residues. Trimming took 3 bases from V and 0 from J, leaving 10 bases between them. The germline CDR1 and CDR2 sequences are SGDLS and YYNGEE. The CDR3 bases are TGTGCCAGCAGCGGTACAGGTCTAGCCAAAAACATTCAGTACTTC. It is translated as CASSGTGLAKNIQYF.

The genes are TRBV6-5 and TRBJ1-4; D remains ambiguous. CDR3 length: 13 amino acids. The germline CDR1 and CDR2 sequences are MNHEY and SVGAGI. Trimming shortened V by 4 bases and J by 2 bases, and 5 bases separated the two germline ends. CDR3 DNA sequence: TGTGCCAGCAGTTGGGCCACTAATGAAAAACTGTTTTTT. Amino acids: CASSWATNEKLFF.

The CDR3 DNA follows: TGTGCCAGCAGGGGGACTAGTAGTGCCGGGGAGCTGTTTTTT. Translated, it gives CASRGTSSAGELFF. J is TRBJ2-2 and V is TRBV2; TRBD2 agrees at 8 bases. The length of the CDR3 is 14 residues. Germline CDR1 reads SNHLY; CDR2 reads FYNNEI. The trim removed 6 bases at V and 6 bases at J, leaving 6 bases unmatched.

The chain has TRBV5-1 and TRBJ2-3; perhaps TRBD1 as D (5 bases). The CDR3 is made up of 15 amino acids. Germline CDR1 is SGHRS and CDR2 is YFSETQ. Trimming removed 6 bases from V and 0 bases from J, with 14 bases in between. CDR3 amino acids: CASKQGTTSTDTQYF. In DNA form, the CDR3 reads TGCGCCAGCAAGCAGGGAACAACTAGCACAGATACGCAGTATTTT.

V usage is TRBV12-5 and J usage is TRBJ1-1, with 11 bases fitting TRBD1. V was clipped by 4 bases and J by 11 bases; unmatched bases: 6. Germline CDR1 and CDR2: LGHNT and FRNRAP. The CDR3 sequence is 13 residues long. The CDR3 DNA reads TGTGCTAGTGGTTCCGGACAGGGGGCACTGGCTTTCTTT. As protein: CASGSGQGALAFF.

The gene calls are TRBV11-2 and TRBJ1-2; D not certain. CDR1 is SGHAT and CDR2 is FQNNGV in the germline V gene. The length of the CDR3 is 14 residues. With 2 bases removed from V and 3 bases from J, the gap between germline ends came to 10 bases. The CDR3 region has the DNA TGTGCCAGCAGCTTACGTTGGGGAGACTATGGCTACACCTTC. Translated, it gives CASSLRWGDYGYTF.

This rearrangement joins TRBV18 to TRBJ1-2; D not certain. Germline loops: CDR1 KGHSH, CDR2 LQKENI. V lost 0 bases and J lost 4, with 6 bases in between. The CDR3 runs to 13 residues. This chain's CDR3 is CASSPPGSYGYTF. The CDR3 DNA follows: TGTGCCAGCTCACCACCAGGGAGCTATGGCTACACCTTC.

The chain employs TRBV9 and TRBJ1-1; the D is unclear. Germline lookup yields CDR1 SGDLS and CDR2 YYNGEE. V was clipped by 4 bases and J by 2 bases, with 15 bases between them. The CDR3 length is 15 residues. CDR3 amino acids: CASSPNWAVNTEAFF. CDR3 bases: TGTGCCAGCAGCCCCAACTGGGCAGTTAACACTGAAGCTTTCTTT. The full variable domain, in which reference TRBV9 and TRBJ1-1 provide the parts outside the CDR3, is DSGVTQTPKHLITATGQRVTLRCSPRSGDLSVYWYQQSLDQGLQFLIQYYNGEERAKGNILERFSAQQFPDLHSELNLSSLELGDSALYFCASSPNWAVNTEAFFGQGTRLTVV.

This chain connects TRBV6-1 to TRBJ2-7; TRBD1 is a possible D gene (5 bases). The germline V and J ends were trimmed by 2 bases and 1 base, with 6 bases remaining between them. Germline V gives CDR1 MNHNS, CDR2 SASEGT. The CDR3 contains 13 residues. CDR3 nucleotide sequence: TGTGCCAGCAGTGAATACAGGTCCTACGAGCAGTACTTC. This codes for CASSEYRSYEQYF.

The CDR3 reads CASNRWTEAFF. The DNA of the CDR3 is TGTGCCAGTAACAGGTGGACTGAAGCTTTCTTT. The chain joins TRBV19 to TRBJ1-1, with D possibly TRBD1 on 5 matching bases. V lost 7 bases to trimming and J lost 5 bases, with 8 bases between them. The germline CDR1 and CDR2 sequences are LNHDA and SQIVND (reference sequence). The CDR3 has 11 residues.

The V gene is TRBV4-1, the J gene TRBJ1-2; D possibly corresponds to TRBD1 (6 bases). The CDR3 is 14 residues long. The V end was cut by 1 base, the J end by 3 bases, with 9 bases between. Germline lookup yields CDR1 MGHRA and CDR2 YSYEKL. Here the CDR3 reads CASSQGQVDYGYTF. The CDR3 region has the DNA TGCGCCAGCAGCCAAGGACAGGTAGACTATGGCTACACCTTC.

The rearrangement links TRBV19 to TRBJ2-3, with a possible D match to TRBD2 (5 bases). The CDR3 runs 15 residues. Per germline, CDR1 LNHDA and CDR2 SQIVND (reference sequence). V was cut by 5 bases and J by 2 bases, with 14 bases left in between. The CDR3 sequence: CASSGSGGYTDTQYF. CDR3 DNA sequence: TGTGCCAGTAGTGGCAGCGGAGGATACACAGATACGCAGTATTTT.

The rearrangement links TRBV30 to TRBJ2-3; possible D gene TRBD1, 6 bases. Trimming took off 0 bases at V and 4 bases at J, with 17 bases between the two ends. Per the germline V gene, CDR1 is GTSNPN and CDR2 is SVGIG (reference sequence). CDR3 length: 16 amino acids. The CDR3 nucleotides read TGTGCCTGGAGTGTAATTGCCAGGGGCTTCCCAGATACGCAGTATTTT. The encoded protein is CAWSVIARGFPDTQYF. Using reference TRBV30 and TRBJ2-3 for the parts outside the CDR3, the full variable domain is SQTIHQWPATLVQPVGSPLSLECTVEGTSNPNLYWYRQAAGRGLQLLFYSVGIGQISSEVPQNLSASRPQDRQFILSSKKLLLSDSGFYLCAWSVIARGFPDTQYFGPGTRLTVL.

This clone was found once. V and J are TRBV10-3 and TRBJ2-1, with TRBD2 identical over 9 bases. The CDR3 length is 15 residues. CDR1 ENHRY and CDR2 SYGVKD come from the germline V gene. V trimming: 4 bases; J trimming: 4 bases; junction bases outside the gene matches: 5. The CDR3 reads CAISGLAGGYNEQFF. DNA for the CDR3: TGTGCCATCAGTGGGTTGGCGGGAGGGTACAATGAGCAGTTCTTC.

This chain connects TRBV11-2 to TRBJ1-4, with a tentative D call TRBD1 (6 bases). Germline assignment: CDR1 SGHAT and CDR2 FQNNGV. The CDR3 runs to 12 residues. V shed 5 bases and J shed 11 bases, with 12 bases lying between them. The CDR3 coding sequence is TGTGCCAGCAGCGTACAGGGCAGGAAACTGTTTTTT. It is translated as CASSVQGRKLFF.